A single sample gave rise to the 20 T cell receptor beta chains below, sequenced in a study of T-cell reconstitution after alpha-beta-depleted transplantation in children. The authors prepared the TCRbeta library with unique molecular identifiers. MiXCR, run by TCRdb on the PCR reads, gives a single entry per CDR3 protein. Found here are approximately 590,000 distinct CDR3 sequences, roughly a tenth of them singletons; the top ten hold approximately 4.1%. The source was PBMCs from the stem cell graft donor, collected from the stem cell graft. These receptors all come from a human donor who donated a stem cell graft to a child with acute myeloid leukemia.

This clonotype occurred a few times. The genes are TRBV7-9 and TRBJ2-3, with a weak D call TRBD2 (5 bases). Germline values: CDR1 SEHNR, CDR2 FQNEAQ (reference sequence). This CDR3 contains 15 residues. Trimming removed 5 bases from V and 2 bases from J, with 14 bases in between. The chain's CDR3 is CASSRETRNTDTQYF. The CDR3 bases are TGTGCCAGCAGCCGAGAAACTAGAAACACAGATACGCAGTATTTT.

Remarks on this clonotype: The limits of the CDR3 on the DNA are not certain, so only TCRdb's listed CDR3 is given. The V call is TRBV9, the J call TRBJ2-1. The germline gives CDR1 SGDLS, CDR2 YYNGEE. The CDR3 is made up of 14 amino acids, end residues included. The chain's CDR3 is CASSVAIGTASRFF.

The chain has TRBV2 and TRBJ2-7; 7 nucleotides align to TRBD2. Looked up from germline, CDR1 is SNHLY and CDR2 is FYNNEI. Losses at the gene ends were 6 bases for V and 3 bases for J; bases not matched to a gene: 8. The CDR3 consists of 14 residues. CDR3 protein: CASRWGGRGYEQYF. The CDR3, as DNA: TGTGCCAGCAGGTGGGGGGGTCGGGGCTACGAGCAGTACTTC.

The chain combines TRBV12-3 or TRBV12-4 with TRBJ1-2; D is undetermined. This CDR3 comprises 14 residues. V was trimmed by 6 bases and J by 4 bases, leaving 15 bases between them. In DNA, the CDR3 is TGTGCCAGCAGAGGACCTAAGTTCAGCTATGGCTACACCTTC. Encoded protein: CASRGPKFSYGYTF.

This clonotype was found a few times. The rearrangement links TRBV3-1 to TRBJ2-5; D may be TRBD1 or TRBD2 (5 bases each). Germline V CDR1 and CDR2: LGHDT, YNNKEL (reference sequence). The CDR3 loop spans 14 amino acids. Trimming took 4 bases from V and 1 from J, leaving 10 bases between them. CDR3 sequence: CASSPGTTQETQYF. CDR3 sequence (DNA): TGTGCCAGCAGCCCCGGGACCACCCAAGAGACCCAGTACTTC.

The chain couples TRBV28 to TRBJ2-5, with 9 bases lining up with TRBD2. Germline trimming cut 6 bases from V and 5 bases from J; bases unmatched to any gene: 7. CDR3 length: 14 amino acids. The V gene's germline CDR1 is MDHEN and CDR2 SYDVKM. CDR3 bases: TGTGCCAGCAGATTAGCGGGAGCTAGGGAGACCCAGTACTTC. Its translation: CASRLAGARETQYF.

This clonotype came up many times. The chain combines TRBV20-1 with TRBJ2-7; 9 bases match TRBD2. From germline, CDR1 is DFQATT and CDR2 SNEGSKA (reference sequence). V shed 1 base and J 5 bases; nucleotides not matched to a gene: 9. This CDR3 region has 15 residues. The CDR3 region has the DNA TGCAGTGCTAGAGCCCCGGGACTAGCTCTACACGAGCAGTACTTC. It yields the protein CSARAPGLALHEQYF.

This clonotype was detected many times. The chain couples TRBV4-2 to TRBJ2-2; 9 nucleotides match TRBD2. Germline lookup yields CDR1 LGHNA and CDR2 YNFKEQ. The CDR3 is 15 residues long. The trim removed 5 bases at V and 4 bases at J, leaving 5 bases unmatched. The CDR3 DNA follows: TGTGCCAGCAGCTCCAGCGGGAGGCTCACCGGGGAGCTGTTTTTT. This translates into CASSSSGRLTGELFF.

This clonotype was detected a few times. The CDR3 bases are TGTGCCAGCAGCCCCCGACTAGCGGGAGGGTCTCCGGGCGCTGAGCAGTTCTTC. Its translation is CASSPRLAGGSPGAEQFF. The rearrangement links TRBV3-1 to TRBJ2-1, with 14 bases that match TRBD2. The length of the CDR3 is 18 residues. The junction had 14 bases not matched to a gene; V was cut back by 4 bases and J by 9 bases. Looked up from germline, CDR1 is LGHDT and CDR2 is YNNKEL (reference sequence).

The chain combines TRBV20-1 with TRBJ2-1; 11 nucleotides agree with TRBD2. This CDR3 comprises 15 residues. Germline trimming cut 2 bases from V and 9 bases from J; bases unmatched to any gene: 9. Germline V CDR1 and CDR2: DFQATT, SNEGSKA (reference sequence). CDR3 nucleotide sequence: TGCAGTGCTAGACCTCTAGCGGGAGGTTCAAGTGAGCAGTTCTTC. Translation: CSARPLAGGSSEQFF.

This clonotype was detected many times. The chain carries TRBV20-1 and TRBJ2-3, with TRBD2 matching 13 bases. From germline, CDR1 is DFQATT and CDR2 SNEGSKA (reference sequence). V gave up 5 bases and J gave up 3 bases; unmatched junction bases: 11. This CDR3 region has 17 residues. In DNA form, the CDR3 reads TGCAGTGCTCCCCGACTAGCGGGAGGTTCGGGGACAGATACGCAGTATTTT. Encoded protein: CSAPRLAGGSGTDTQYF.

Notes on this clonotype: One end of the junction fails to match germline, which may point to a read error. This chain joins TRBV20-1 and TRBJ2-4; 7 nucleotides agree with TRBD1. Per germline, CDR1 DFQATT and CDR2 SNEGSKA (reference sequence). The CDR3 has 16 residues. The CDR3 bases are TGCAGTGCTAGAGATGTGACAGGGCTAGAGAAAAACGTTCAGTACTTC. It yields the protein CSARDVTGLEKNVQYF.

This clonotype was counted only a few times. V usage is TRBV7-2 and J usage is TRBJ2-1; 8 positions match TRBD2. The CDR3 is 22 amino acids. J lost 6 bases, V lost 3 bases, and 28 bases had no gene match. Per germline, CDR1 SGHTA and CDR2 FQGNSA. CDR3 coding DNA: TGTGCCAGCAGCTTTCTCCCTCTCCCACTAGCGGCCAAACACTCTCGGGGCAATGAGCAGTTCTTC. This encodes CASSFLPLPLAAKHSRGNEQFF.

This clonotype was seen only a few times. The chain is built from TRBV20-1 and TRBJ2-5; a possible D gene is TRBD1 (5 bases). The V gene's germline CDR1 is DFQATT and CDR2 SNEGSKA (reference sequence). The V end was cut by 0 bases, the J end by 2 bases, with 13 bases between. CDR3 length: 15 amino acids. The CDR3 reads CSARDPRQPQETQYF. The CDR3 coding sequence is TGCAGTGCTAGAGATCCGAGACAGCCACAAGAGACCCAGTACTTC.

The chain carries TRBV4-3 and TRBJ2-3, with D uncertain. CDR3 length equals 15 residues. The V end lost 1 base, the J end lost 2 bases, and 10 bases lay between the germline ends. CDR1 is LGHNA, CDR2 YSLEER, per germline. The CDR3 here is CASSQVLTNTDTQYF. The CDR3 DNA reads TGCGCCAGCAGCCAAGTCCTTACAAACACAGATACGCAGTATTTT.

This clonotype has ten or more counts. This chain links TRBV15 with TRBJ2-7, with D possibly matching TRBD2 (6 bases). Trimming took off 1 base at V and 5 bases at J, with 12 bases between the two ends. The CDR3 spans 14 residues. Germline V gene sequence: CDR1 LNHNV, CDR2 YYDKDF (reference sequence). The CDR3 is CATSRAAGGDEQYF. In DNA form, the CDR3 reads TGTGCCACCAGCAGAGCAGCGGGCGGGGACGAGCAGTACTTC.

This clonotype was recorded many times. The CDR3 reads CASSLEGSSPLHF. In DNA, the CDR3 is TGTGCCAGCAGCTTAGAGGGTTCCTCACCCCTCCACTTT. The chain carries TRBV7-9 and TRBJ1-6; D remains unclear. CDR1 and CDR2 from the germline V gene are SEHNR and FQNEAQ (reference sequence). This CDR3 contains 13 residues. V was pared by 1 base and J by 10 bases, with 8 bases between.

V and J are TRBV4-1 and TRBJ2-1; TRBD2 matches at 9 bases. V trimming: 0 bases; J trimming: 7 bases; junction bases outside the gene matches: 19. The germline V gene encodes CDR1 MGHRA and CDR2 YSYEKL. The CDR3 is made up of 20 amino acids. The CDR3 is CASSQDLERASGTARNEQFF. CDR3 DNA: TGCGCCAGCAGCCAAGATCTAGAGAGGGCTAGCGGGACCGCTAGGAATGAGCAGTTCTTC.

This clonotype occurred many times. This chain connects TRBV10-3 to TRBJ1-6, with D unresolved. Germline CDR1 ENHRY, CDR2 SYGVKD. This CDR3 is 16 amino acids long. Trimming took off 6 bases at V and 0 bases at J, with 12 bases between the two ends. The CDR3 loop reads CAIRTGSDSYNSPLHF. The DNA for the CDR3 is TGTGCCATCAGAACCGGGTCGGACTCCTATAATTCACCCCTCCACTTT.

This clonotype turned up a few times. This sequence joins TRBV25-1 and TRBJ2-2; TRBD2 aligns across 9 bases. The V and J ends lost 5 bases and 3 bases, in that order; junction bases with no gene match: 10. This CDR3 is built from 17 residues. Germline CDR1 MGHDK, CDR2 SYGVNS. For the CDR3, the DNA is TGTGCCAGCAGTTTTATTGTAGCGGGAGCGCACACCGGGGAGCTGTTTTTT. Protein sequence: CASSFIVAGAHTGELFF.